This T cell receptor (beta chain) was found in a study of CD8 T cells in ankylosing spondylitis. Study-level points and caveats: Prior work had noted some motif variants in reactive arthritis blood and synovial fluid. The clones that were linked to disease were reported to be significantly enriched in matched synovial fluid samples from ankylosing spondylitis patients.

This CDR3 is 14 amino acids long. Trimming shortened V by 4 bases and J by 5 bases, and 14 bases separated the two germline ends. Per the germline V gene, CDR1 is ENHRY and CDR2 is SYGVKD. One entry per CDR3 protein results from TCRdb running MiXCR on the 5' RACE reads. The data show just over 150,000 distinct CDR3 sequences, around 18% seen once. Worth noting for this clonotype: Its antigen is undetermined.

V is TRBV10-3 and J is TRBJ2-5, with D possibly being TRBD1 or TRBD2 (5 bases each). The sequence derives from a male donor with ankylosing spondylitis or in good health (not recorded which). Sequenced input: blood, either unsorted or a sorted T cell fraction (not recorded which). In nucleotides, the CDR3 is TGTGCCATCAGTGCTCAGGGACGGAGGGAGACCCAGTACTTC. Protein sequence: CAISAQGRRETQYF.